This T cell receptor beta chain was recorded in a study of blood T cell repertoires in COVID-19. Turning to the study itself: Researchers got acute and convalescent COVID-19 samples from the United States, Italy and Spain.

Points on this clone: Mismatch with germline at one junction end may stem from a read error.

The germline CDR1 and CDR2 sequences are KGHDR and SFDVKD. The CDR3 totals 15 residues. Study processing details: Researchers report that nucleated cell counts were estimated from reference gene primer amplification. Data came from immunoSEQ multiplex PCR; TCRdb stores just in-frame clones and leaves some out. The D gene and trimming were derived from the DNA, and the V and J assignments and clone size from that table. The sample includes fewer than 150,000 clones, around 79% of them seen just once. This TCR came from a man between 65 and 85 years old with acute or convalescent COVID-19. Specimen: peripheral blood. The gene calls are TRBV24-1 and TRBJ2-1; 9 bases map to TRBD1. This chain's CDR3 is CATSQPGQGKGVVLF. Written as DNA, the CDR3 is TGTGCCACCAGTCAGCCGGGACAGGGAAAGGGGGTGGTACTCTTC.